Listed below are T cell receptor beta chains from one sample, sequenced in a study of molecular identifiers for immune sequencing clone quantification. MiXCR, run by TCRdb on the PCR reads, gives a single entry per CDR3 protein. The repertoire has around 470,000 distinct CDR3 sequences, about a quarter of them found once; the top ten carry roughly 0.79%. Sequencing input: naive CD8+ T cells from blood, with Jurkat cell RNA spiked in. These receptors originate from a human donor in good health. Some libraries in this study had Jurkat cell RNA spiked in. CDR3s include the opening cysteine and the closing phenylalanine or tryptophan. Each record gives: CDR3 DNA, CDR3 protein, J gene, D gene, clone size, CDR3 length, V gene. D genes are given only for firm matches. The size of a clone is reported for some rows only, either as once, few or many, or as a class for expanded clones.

DNA: TGTGCCAGCAGCTCTAACAGCGGTGGAAACACCGGGGAGCTGTTTTTT
CDR3: CASSSNSGGNTGELFF
J: TRBJ2-2
D: -
size: -
length: 16
V: TRBV7-9

DNA: TGTGCCAGCAGTCCTTCGTTGGGGACTAGCACAGATACGCAGTATTTT
CDR3: CASSPSLGTSTDTQYF
J: TRBJ2-3
D: -
size: few
length: 16
V: TRBV27

DNA: TGTGCCAGCAGTGGACAGGGGGCATGGGAGCAGTACTTC
CDR3: CASSGQGAWEQYF
J: TRBJ2-7
D: TRBD1
size: few
length: 13
V: TRBV5-6

DNA: TGCAGTGCTAGAAGTTCTAGCCGACAGCGAGATCAGCCCCAGCATTTT
CDR3: CSARSSSRQRDQPQHF
J: TRBJ1-5
D: -
size: few
length: 16
V: TRBV20-1

DNA: TGTGCCAGTAGCCCGACTAGCGTGGGCCCCTGGGGCACAGATACGCAGTATTTT
CDR3: CASSPTSVGPWGTDTQYF
J: TRBJ2-3
D: TRBD2
size: -
length: 18
V: TRBV19

DNA: TGTGCCAGCAGTTACCTGGCTAGCGGGAGTTACAATGAGCAGTTCTTC
CDR3: CASSYLASGSYNEQFF
J: TRBJ2-1
D: TRBD2
size: many
length: 16
V: TRBV6-5

DNA: TGTGCCAGCAGCCCCGGGGGCTACGCCTACGAGCAGTACTTC
CDR3: CASSPGGYAYEQYF
J: TRBJ2-7
D: -
size: few
length: 14
V: TRBV13

DNA: TGTGCCAGCAGTTTTGCCGGGACAGGGGCCAGCTCCTATAATTCATCCCTCCACTTT
CDR3: CASSFAGTGASSYNSSLHF
J: TRBJ1-6
D: TRBD1
size: -
length: 19
V: TRBV28

DNA: TGTGCCATCCTTTACAGGGCCGGGGAGCTGTTTTTT
CDR3: CAILYRAGELFF
J: TRBJ2-2
D: -
size: -
length: 12
V: TRBV12-3/TRBV12-4

DNA: TGTGCCGGGGATCCAGGGACTGAAGCTTTCTTT
CDR3: CAGDPGTEAFF
J: TRBJ1-1
D: -
size: many
length: 11
V: TRBV30

DNA: TGCAGTGCTAGTTTGACCCATGGGGGCACTGAAGCTTTCTTT
CDR3: CSASLTHGGTEAFF
J: TRBJ1-1
D: -
size: few
length: 14
V: TRBV20-1

DNA: TGTGCCAGCAGCTTACTGCAGGGTTACAATGAAAAACTGTTTTTT
CDR3: CASSLLQGYNEKLFF
J: TRBJ1-4
D: -
size: many
length: 15
V: TRBV7-9

DNA: TGTGCCAGCGGCTTGGGGACGGTGAACACTGAAGCTTTCTTT
CDR3: CASGLGTVNTEAFF
J: TRBJ1-1
D: -
size: once
length: 14
V: TRBV12-3/TRBV12-4

DNA: TGTGCCAGCAGCCTATTATTACAGGGGGCGACTAATGAAAAACTGTTTTTT
CDR3: CASSLLLQGATNEKLFF
J: TRBJ1-4
D: TRBD1
size: many
length: 17
V: TRBV7-9

DNA: TGTGCCAGCAGCTCTTGGGCTGCCACAGATACGCAGTATTTT
CDR3: CASSSWAATDTQYF
J: TRBJ2-3
D: -
size: -
length: 14
V: TRBV7-9

DNA: TGTGCCAGCAGCGTGTCGTCAGTGAACTCTGGAAACACCATATATTTT
CDR3: CASSVSSVNSGNTIYF
J: TRBJ1-3
D: -
size: -
length: 16
V: TRBV9

DNA: TGCAGTGCTAGCGATACGGGGGCGGGGTACCAAGAGACCCAGTACTTC
CDR3: CSASDTGAGYQETQYF
J: TRBJ2-5
D: -
size: many
length: 16
V: TRBV20-1

DNA: TGTGCCAGCAGACTAAGAGGGACAGACACAGATACGCAGTATTTT
CDR3: CASRLRGTDTDTQYF
J: TRBJ2-3
D: TRBD1
size: few
length: 15
V: TRBV12-3/TRBV12-4

DNA: TGCAGTGCTAGTGAGGGACTAGCGGAACAAGAGACCCAGTACTTC
CDR3: CSASEGLAEQETQYF
J: TRBJ2-5
D: TRBD2
size: once
length: 15
V: TRBV20-1

DNA: TGCGCCAGCAGCGGGGATGGCGTAGCGGGGAGGGCCGGAATAACAGATACGCAGTATTTT
CDR3: CASSGDGVAGRAGITDTQYF
J: TRBJ2-3
D: TRBD2
size: few
length: 20
V: TRBV5-1

DNA: TGCAGTGCTCAGGACCTGAACACTGAAGCTTTCTTT
CDR3: CSAQDLNTEAFF
J: TRBJ1-1
D: -
size: many
length: 12
V: TRBV20-1

DNA: TGCGCCAGCAGCCAAGGCGACAGAGAACAAGAGACCCAGTACTTC
CDR3: CASSQGDREQETQYF
J: TRBJ2-5
D: -
size: many
length: 15
V: TRBV4-3

DNA: TGTGCCAGCAGTCCGGACAGCACAATAAACACCGGGGAGCTGTTTTTT
CDR3: CASSPDSTINTGELFF
J: TRBJ2-2
D: -
size: -
length: 16
V: TRBV12-3/TRBV12-4

DNA: TGTGCCAGCAGCTCGACCGGGACAGGCTGGTTCGAGCAGTACTTC
CDR3: CASSSTGTGWFEQYF
J: TRBJ2-7
D: TRBD1
size: many
length: 15
V: TRBV13

DNA: TGCGGCGTAAGGAGGAGAGATAATTCACCCCTCCACTTT
CDR3: CGVRRRDNSPLHF
J: TRBJ1-6
D: -
size: -
length: 13
V: TRBV20-1

DNA: TGTGCCAGCACCTACAGAATGAACACTGAAGCTTTCTTT
CDR3: CASTYRMNTEAFF
J: TRBJ1-1
D: -
size: few
length: 13
V: TRBV28

DNA: TGTGCCAGCAGCACGACAGGGTACGCCCTCTACGCGCAGTACTTC
CDR3: CASSTTGYALYAQYF
J: TRBJ2-7
D: TRBD1
size: -
length: 15
V: TRBV11-2